The T cell receptor beta chain under discussion was sequenced for a study of blood T cells in healthy people across ages. Notes on the study in general: What prevented conclusive comparison of naive and antigen-experienced cells was that PBMCs were unsorted. Relative to aged donors, long-lived donors carried more naive CD4+ cells and displayed higher diversity. CMV status of donors was unknown, possibly confounding expanded clonotype changes.

This clonotype was detected a few times. Its antigen is undetermined. Trimming pared 1 base from V and 5 bases from J, leaving 15 bases between. In germline, CDR1 is LGHDT, CDR2 YNNKEL (reference sequence). CDR3 length: 15 residues. Then a second PCR, running roughly 6 to 11 cycles, was carried out with a sample-barcoded 5' primer and a J-beta primer mix. TCRdb recomputed calls from the 5' RACE reads with MiXCR, one row per CDR3 protein. The sample lists fewer than 1.5 million distinct CDR3 sequences, 35% to 45% occurring once. The chain uses TRBV3-1 and TRBJ2-7; D might be TRBD2 (6 bases). The TCR was taken from a woman aged 18-29 years in good health. Specimen: blood. The CDR3 sequence: CASSQASLGRNEQYF. CDR3 DNA: TGTGCCAGCAGCCAAGCCTCCCTTGGGAGGAACGAGCAGTACTTC.